Below, 20 T cell receptor beta chains from the same sample are listed, as sequenced in a study of cytomegalovirus exposure and HLA in healthy donors. Primers: 60 Vbeta forward and 13 Jbeta reverse. The repertoire was sequenced with immunoSEQ multiplex PCR; TCRdb's copy has only in-frame clones and lacks some. The table records fewer than 130,000 clones, approximately 83% of them present only once. Sequences were obtained from PBMCs. All receptors derive from a man aged 35-49 years in good health and CMV-seronegative.

The chain joins TRBV19 to TRBJ2-1; 7 nucleotides align to TRBD1. Germline values: CDR1 LNHDA, CDR2 SQIVND (reference sequence). V lost 5 bases to trimming and J lost 7 bases; unmatched junction nucleotides: 11. The CDR3 runs 15 residues. The CDR3 nucleotides read TGTGCCAGTAGTCTACCAGGGGGTGTTATAAATGAGCAGTTCTTC. Encoded protein: CASSLPGGVINEQFF.

V usage is TRBV13 and J usage is TRBJ1-6; 9 nucleotides align to TRBD1. The V segment lost 3 bases and the J segment 8 bases; nucleotides outside the gene matches: 2. Germline CDR1 is PRHDT and CDR2 is FYEKMQ (reference sequence). The CDR3 covers 14 residues. CDR3 sequence: CASSLDRGYSPLHF. CDR3 bases: TGTGCCAGCAGCTTGGACAGGGGCTATTCACCCCTCCACTTT.

The rearrangement links TRBV7-9 to TRBJ2-7, with 7 bases fitting TRBD1. The CDR3 contains 14 residues. V gave up 6 bases and J gave up 0 bases; unmatched junction bases: 5. From germline, CDR1 is SEHNR and CDR2 FQNEAQ (reference sequence). CDR3 sequence reads: CASSRQGPSYEQYF. CDR3 nucleotides: TGTGCCAGCAGTAGACAGGGTCCCTCCTACGAGCAGTACTTC.

The J gene is TRBJ1-1, the V gene TRBV6-5; 11 bases agree with TRBD1. Germline CDR1 and CDR2: MNHEY and SVGAGI. Trimming at V came to 10 bases and at J to 8 bases, leaving 6 bases not matched to a gene. This CDR3 comprises 12 residues. The CDR3 nucleotides are TGTGCCACCGGGACAGGGGGAAGAGAAGCTTTCTTT. Protein: CATGTGGREAFF.

The genes are TRBV5-1 and TRBJ2-5, with 9 bases fitting TRBD1. With 7 bases clipped from V and 5 bases from J, the junction kept 9 bases outside the gene matches. This CDR3 contains 14 residues. Per germline, CDR1 SGHRS and CDR2 YFSETQ. CDR3 loop: CASRVTGGRETQYF. As DNA, the CDR3 is TGCGCCAGCCGAGTCACAGGGGGCAGGGAGACCCAGTACTTC.

The chain carries TRBV1 and TRBJ1-1; the table names TRBD1, a call not compared with the DNA. TRBV1 is classified as a pseudogene. This CDR3 has 14 amino acids. CDR3 sequence: CTSSAGELRGEAFF. For the CDR3, the DNA is TGCACCAGCAGCGCAGGGGAATTACGGGGTGAAGCTTTCTTT.

V is TRBV7-6 and J is TRBJ2-5, with 10 bases lining up with TRBD2. The CDR3 is 13 residues long. Germline trimming cut 4 bases from V and 5 bases from J; bases unmatched to any gene: 1. Germline CDR1 is SGHVS and CDR2 is FNYEAQ. The DNA of the CDR3 is TGTGCCAGCAGCTCTAGCGGGGGTGAGACCCAGTACTTC. Translating it yields CASSSSGGETQYF.

The chain couples TRBV2 to TRBJ1-5; perhaps TRBD1 as D (6 bases). Germline CDR1 and CDR2: SNHLY and FYNNEI. The CDR3 length is 16 residues. Trimming pared 4 bases from V and 0 bases from J, leaving 13 bases between. CDR3 amino acids: CASSGGGRNSNQPQHF. As DNA, the CDR3 is TGTGCCAGCAGTGGGGGGGGCCGTAATAGCAATCAGCCCCAGCATTTT.

V gene TRBV5-4 combines with J gene TRBJ2-5; 7 bases are a match to TRBD2. The germline CDR1 and CDR2 sequences are SGHNT and YYREEE (reference sequence). The CDR3 runs to 15 residues. After removal of 0 bases from V and 0 bases from J, the junction contained 2 bases not matched to a gene. The CDR3 nucleotides are TGTGCCAGCAGCTTGGGTCTAGCGGACCAAGAGACCCAGTACTTC. Encoded protein: CASSLGLADQETQYF.

The gene calls are TRBV29-1 and TRBJ2-1, with D perhaps TRBD2 (6 bases). Trimming shortened V by 3 bases and J by 7 bases, and 10 bases separated the two germline ends. This CDR3 region has 12 residues. The germline CDR1 and CDR2 sequences are SQVTM and ANQGSEA. The CDR3 loop is CSVEGGANEQFF. CDR3 bases: TGCAGCGTTGAGGGCGGGGCGAATGAGCAGTTCTTC.

The chain links TRBV6-6 to TRBJ1-1; perhaps TRBD1 as D (6 bases). V shed 5 bases and J shed 1 base, with 14 bases lying between them. Germline lookup yields CDR1 MNHNY and CDR2 SVGAGI (reference sequence). The CDR3 spans 15 residues. The CDR3 here is CASSQQGGSNTEAFF. The CDR3 DNA reads as TGTGCCAGCAGTCAACAGGGAGGGTCGAACACTGAAGCTTTCTTT.

The gene calls are TRBV19 and TRBJ1-5; D is possibly TRBD1 (6 bases). With 5 bases removed from V and 2 bases from J, the gap between germline ends came to 7 bases. This CDR3 has 13 amino acids. Germline-derived CDR1 and CDR2 are LNHDA and SQIVND (reference sequence). Here the CDR3 DNA reads TGTGCCAGTAGTCGACAGGGCAATCAGCCCCAGCATTTT. This sequence encodes CASSRQGNQPQHF.

The chain combines TRBV6-1 with TRBJ1-5, with D unresolved. The germline V gene has CDR1 MNHNS and CDR2 SASEGT. V shed 3 bases and J shed 4 bases, with 7 bases lying between them. This CDR3 region has 13 residues. As DNA, the CDR3 is TGTGCCAGCAGTGACTCCGGGAATCAGCCCCAGCATTTT. It translates to CASSDSGNQPQHF.

This chain joins TRBV5-1 and TRBJ1-6; 7 bases agree with TRBD1. V shed 5 bases, J shed 5 bases, and the junction held 4 bases outside the gene matches. This CDR3 is 14 amino acids long. Germline values: CDR1 SGHRS, CDR2 YFSETQ. The DNA for the CDR3 is TGCGCCAGCAGACTAACAGGGGATAATTCACCCCTCCACTTT. Its translation: CASRLTGDNSPLHF.

CDR3 sequence reads: CASSPGRGYTF. In DNA form, the CDR3 reads TGTGCCAGCAGTCCAGGGCGCGGCTACACCTTC. This sequence joins TRBV28 and TRBJ1-2; D perhaps matches TRBD1 (5 bases). The CDR3 has 11 amino acids. Germline lookup yields CDR1 MDHEN and CDR2 SYDVKM. V was shortened by 5 bases and J by 8 bases, with 9 bases between the two germline ends.

This clone was counted a single time. V and J are TRBV10-3 and TRBJ1-3, with 8 positions matching TRBD1. J lost 4 bases, V lost 8 bases, and 10 bases had no gene match. This CDR3 is built from 15 residues. Germline CDR1 is ENHRY and CDR2 is SYGVKD. The chain's CDR3 is CAIGGQGAKGNTIYF. The CDR3 DNA sequence: TGTGCCATCGGGGGCCAGGGGGCGAAAGGAAACACCATATATTTT.

The CDR3: CASSQGFQGQETQYF. The DNA of the CDR3 is TGCGCCAGCAGCCAAGGATTTCAGGGACAAGAGACCCAGTACTTC. The chain has TRBV4-3 and TRBJ2-5, with D maybe TRBD1 (5 bases). This CDR3 has 15 amino acids. Trimming removed 1 base from V and 2 bases from J, with 11 bases in between. Looked up from germline, CDR1 is LGHNA and CDR2 is YSLEER.

The J gene is TRBJ1-1, the V gene TRBV11-2; D gene ambiguous. The ends were cut back, 8 bases at V and 4 bases at J, with 20 bases in the middle. The CDR3 totals 15 residues. CDR1 is SGHAT, CDR2 FQNNGV, per germline. Written as DNA, the CDR3 is TGTGCCAGCGCCGCCCTGCGGGGAAGTGGCACTGAAGCTTTCTTT. This gives the protein CASAALRGSGTEAFF.

J is TRBJ1-4 and V is TRBV7-2, with 9 bases aligning to TRBD1. V was clipped by 5 bases and J by 5 bases; unmatched bases: 6. The germline V gene has CDR1 SGHTA and CDR2 FQGNSA. The CDR3 has 15 residues. The CDR3 nucleotides are TGTGCCAGCAGCGAGACCGGGACAGGGAATGAAAAACTGTTTTTT. As protein: CASSETGTGNEKLFF.

The chain recombines TRBV5-6 with TRBJ2-7; 8 bases fit TRBD1. CDR1 SGHDT and CDR2 YYEEEE come from the germline V gene. The CDR3 sequence is 15 residues long. V lost 0 bases to trimming and J lost 3 bases; unmatched junction nucleotides: 5. The CDR3 loop reads CASSLAPQGDYEQYF. The CDR3 nucleotides read TGTGCCAGCAGCTTGGCGCCACAGGGGGACTACGAGCAGTACTTC. The full variable domain, in which reference TRBV5-6 and TRBJ2-7 provide the parts outside the CDR3, is DAGVTQSPTHLIKTRGQQVTLRCSPKSGHDTVSWYQQALGQGPQFIFQYYEEEERQRGNFPDRFSGHQFPNYSSELNVNALLLGDSALYLCASSLAPQGDYEQYFGPGTRLTVT.